The 25 T cell receptor beta chains below come from one sample, sequenced in a study of tumor-infiltrating lymphocytes in oesophageal squamous cell carcinoma. TCRdb re-analysed the PCR reads in MiXCR, keeping a single row per CDR3 protein. The table shows about 12,000 distinct CDR3 sequences, with roughly half occurring only once. The sample taken for sequencing was normal esophageal tissue next to the tumor. The receptors here all came from a male donor with esophageal squamous cell carcinoma.

Comments on this clonotype: One junction end does not reproduce the germline sequence, and a read error may be involved. V is TRBV11-2 and J is TRBJ2-3; 8 bases agree with TRBD2. The germline CDR1 and CDR2 sequences are SGHAT and FQNNGV. There are 17 residues in the CDR3. The CDR3 DNA reads as TGTGCCGGCAGCCTCAAACTCCCGGGACTAGGAGGCGGAGAGCAGTATTTT. It specifies CAGSLKLPGLGGGEQYF.

The genes are TRBV12-3 or TRBV12-4 and TRBJ2-3; 7 nucleotides agree with TRBD2. The CDR3 contains 14 residues. V was clipped by 7 bases and J by 3 bases; unmatched bases: 7. The CDR3 DNA sequence: TGTGCCAGCACCCTACTAGCGAGGACAGATACGCAGTATTTT. The encoded protein is CASTLLARTDTQYF.

This clonotype occurred once. The chain couples TRBV6-2 or TRBV6-3 to TRBJ2-1; 8 bases fit TRBD2. The length of the CDR3 is 13 residues. Germline V gene data show CDR1 as MNHEY and CDR2 as SVGEGT. The ends lost 7 bases at V and 6 bases at J; junction bases unmatched: 5. The CDR3 DNA follows: TGTGCCAGCATTCATGCGGGAGGCAATGAGCAGTTCTTC. Translating gives CASIHAGGNEQFF.

CDR3 sequence (DNA): TGTGCCAGCAGCTCGGGGGTGGCCGGTACGCAGTATTTT. Translated: CASSSGVAGTQYF. The chain employs TRBV7-3 and TRBJ2-3, with D possibly being TRBD2 (6 bases). Germline V gene sequence: CDR1 SGHTA, CDR2 FQGTGA. V lost 4 bases and J 8 bases, leaving 13 bases between the germline ends. The CDR3 loop spans 13 amino acids.

This clonotype was recorded at least ten times. This rearrangement joins TRBV4-1 to TRBJ2-1, with D maybe TRBD1 (5 bases). CDR1 and CDR2 from the germline V gene are MGHRA and YSYEKL. V was clipped by 4 bases and J by 0 bases, with 10 bases between them. The CDR3 has 15 amino acids. The CDR3 here is CASSPQGSSYNEQFF. CDR3 in DNA: TGCGCCAGCAGCCCGCAGGGAAGCTCCTACAATGAGCAGTTCTTC.

This clonotype rates as medium-sized. The chain uses TRBV12-3 or TRBV12-4 and TRBJ2-5; 15 nucleotides match TRBD2. The J segment lost 4 bases and the V segment lost 7 bases, leaving 4 bases of the junction unmatched. CDR3 length: 15 residues. CDR3 sequence reads: CASTMGLAGGETQYF. The CDR3 DNA is TGTGCCAGCACTATGGGACTAGCGGGAGGAGAGACCCAGTACTTC.

Regarding this clonotype: This may stem from a read error, because a much larger clone lies one nucleotide away. This rearrangement joins TRBV19 to TRBJ2-1; D is unresolved. V gave up 8 bases and J gave up 9 bases, with 11 bases separating them. The germline V gene has CDR1 LNHDA and CDR2 SQIVND (reference sequence). This CDR3 comprises 11 residues. The CDR3 protein is CASAGSAEQFF. The CDR3 DNA follows: TGTGCCAGTGCTGGGTCGGCTGAGCAGTTCTTC.

This clonotype has just a few counts. The chain recombines TRBV7-3 with TRBJ1-1, with D unresolved. This CDR3 comprises 13 residues. Germline lookup yields CDR1 SGHTA and CDR2 FQGTGA. V was trimmed by 3 bases and J by 1 base, leaving 6 bases between them. CDR3 protein: CASSLGRNTEAFF. In DNA, the CDR3 is TGTGCCAGCAGCTTGGGCAGGAACACTGAAGCTTTCTTT.

V is TRBV6-1 and J is TRBJ1-6, with 10 bases lining up with TRBD1. V lost 5 bases to trimming and J lost 11 bases; unmatched junction nucleotides: 9. The CDR3 length is 15 residues. Germline lookup yields CDR1 MNHNS and CDR2 SASEGT. CDR3 coding DNA: TGTGCCAGCAGTTCGCCGGGACAGGGGAGAACACCCCTCCACTTT. Its translation: CASSSPGQGRTPLHF.

The V gene is TRBV6-2 or TRBV6-3, the J gene TRBJ2-7, with D perhaps TRBD1 or TRBD2 (5 bases each). The J call may be in error: the DNA end matches TRBJ2-1 better. The CDR3 extends over 15 amino acids. Germline values: CDR1 MNHEY, CDR2 SVGEGT. The CDR3 DNA follows: TGTGCCAGCAGATATACGGGACCGGTTTACAATGAGCAGTTCTTC. This sequence encodes CASRYTGPVYNEQFF.

The sample holds many counts of this clonotype. The chain is built from TRBV11-2 and TRBJ1-4, with D uncertain. Germline loops: CDR1 SGHAT, CDR2 FQNNGV. The V end lost 0 bases, the J end lost 16 bases, and 15 bases lay between the germline ends. This CDR3 comprises 13 residues. The CDR3 spells CASSLDQDGSKFF. For the CDR3, the DNA is TGTGCCAGCAGCTTAGATCAGGACGGGTCTAAGTTTTTT.

Points on this clonotype: This may stem from a read error, because a much larger clone lies one nucleotide away. This chain links TRBV7-6 with TRBJ2-1; D not certain. The CDR3 covers 14 residues. Looked up from germline, CDR1 is SGHVS and CDR2 is FNYEAQ. Trimming removed 1 base from V and 10 bases from J, with 14 bases in between. This chain's CDR3 is CASSLGLTPDEQFF. CDR3 coding DNA: TGTGCCAGCAGCTTAGGGCTCACCCCGGACGAGCAGTTCTTC. Drawing the rest from reference TRBV7-6 and TRBJ2-1, the complete variable domain is GAGVSQSPRYKVTKRGQDVALRCDPISGHVSLYWYRQALGQGPEFLTYFNYEAQQDKSGLPNDRFSAERPEGSISTLTIQRTEQRDSAMYRCASSLGLTPDEQFFGPGTRLTVL.

The chain employs TRBV7-2 and TRBJ2-4; weak D call: TRBD1 (6 bases). Germline CDR1 is SGHTA and CDR2 is FQGNSA. The CDR3 contains 13 residues. Trimming stripped 5 bases from V and 13 bases from J, with 18 bases between. CDR3 residues: CASSLRTANEQYF. The CDR3 DNA reads as TGTGCCAGCAGCCTGCGGACAGCGAATGAGCAGTACTTC.

This chain uses TRBV7-3 with TRBJ2-7; no clear D. The CDR3 contains 13 residues. V was trimmed by 0 bases and J by 5 bases, leaving 8 bases between them. The germline V gene has CDR1 SGHTA and CDR2 FQGTGA. The CDR3 sequence is CASSLTWADEQYF. CDR3 in DNA: TGTGCCAGCAGCTTAACCTGGGCTGACGAGCAGTACTTC.

The rearrangement links TRBV6-6 to TRBJ2-7; 10 bases agree with TRBD1. Germline V gene sequence: CDR1 MNHNY, CDR2 SVGAGI (reference sequence). V dropped 2 bases and J dropped 7; count of bases not matched to a gene: 8. This CDR3 is built from 15 residues. CDR3 region: CASSYGGTGAREQYF. The CDR3 region has the DNA TGTGCCAGCAGTTACGGGGGGACAGGGGCCCGGGAGCAGTACTTC.

This clonotype rates as medium-sized. A read error may explain this, as a much larger clone is one base away. This chain uses TRBV7-2 with TRBJ2-1; D is unclear. With the DNA end fitting TRBJ2-7 better, the J assignment may be wrong. The CDR3 runs 13 residues. The germline gives CDR1 SGHTA, CDR2 FQGNSA. The CDR3 is CASSPGSYNEQYF. CDR3 in DNA: TGTGCCAGCAGCCCCGGCTCCTACAATGAGCAGTACTTC.

The rearrangement joins TRBV7-6 to TRBJ2-5; D call uncertain. CDR3 length: 10 amino acids. Trimming took 8 bases from V and 9 from J, leaving 10 bases between them. Germline CDR1 is SGHVS and CDR2 is FNYEAQ. This chain's CDR3 is CASRFPAQYF. The CDR3 nucleotides are TGTGCCAGCCGATTCCCCGCCCAGTACTTC.

Sample share makes this clonotype medium-sized. The chain recombines TRBV7-9 with TRBJ1-6; 7 bases fit TRBD1. This CDR3 has 15 residues. The germline V gene encodes CDR1 SEHNR and CDR2 FQNEAQ (reference sequence). V dropped 1 base and J dropped 11; count of bases not matched to a gene: 8. The DNA for the CDR3 is TGTGCCAGCAGCTTAGACGGGACACAGGGGCCACCCCTCCACTTT. It encodes CASSLDGTQGPPLHF.

The chain has TRBV6-8 and TRBJ1-1; unclear D gene. The CDR3 sequence is 14 residues long. V lost 2 bases to trimming and J lost 7 bases, with 14 bases between them. Germline CDR1 MNHGY, CDR2 SAAAGT. The DNA for the CDR3 is TGTGCCAGCAGTTACGCAGGCACGGAGGGTGAAGCTTTCTTT. Residues: CASSYAGTEGEAFF.

This clonotype was detected many times. The genes are TRBV10-3 and TRBJ2-7; 14 nucleotides agree with TRBD2. V was pared by 10 bases and J by 6 bases, with 5 bases of the junction left unmatched. Germline-derived CDR1 and CDR2 are ENHRY and SYGVKD. There are 13 residues in the CDR3. The DNA of the CDR3 is TGTGCCACCGGGACTAGCGGGAGAGGCGAGCAGTACTTC. This codes for CATGTSGRGEQYF.

The gene calls are TRBV6-1 and TRBJ2-1; D is ambiguous. This CDR3 has 12 residues. The germline V gene encodes CDR1 MNHNS and CDR2 SASEGT. The V gene lost 2 bases and the J gene lost 4 bases, with 3 bases spanning the gap. Here the CDR3 reads CASSEQYNEQFF. The CDR3 nucleotides read TGTGCCAGCAGTGAACAGTACAATGAGCAGTTCTTC.

This clonotype was detected a few times. The rearrangement uses TRBV7-8 and TRBJ2-5; D is uncertain. The CDR3 totals 18 residues. The ends were cut back, 5 bases at V and 1 base at J, with 23 bases in the middle. From germline, CDR1 is SGHVS and CDR2 FQNEAQ. CDR3 protein: CASSTPPEAKSPQETQYF. Written as DNA, the CDR3 is TGTGCCAGCAGCACACCCCCCGAAGCGAAAAGTCCCCAAGAGACCCAGTACTTC.

The gene calls are TRBV20-1 and TRBJ2-3, with D hard to call. V lost 3 bases to trimming and J lost 6 bases, with 4 bases between them. The CDR3 sequence is 10 residues long. Germline CDR1 and CDR2: DFQATT and SNEGSKA (reference sequence). The CDR3 DNA reads as TGCAGTGCTAGCCGCGATACGCAGTATTTT. Amino acid sequence: CSASRDTQYF.

The chain recombines TRBV7-9 with TRBJ2-7, with 10 bases aligning to TRBD2. Germline V lookup: CDR1 SEHNR, CDR2 FQNEAQ (reference sequence). The ends lost 2 bases at V and 2 bases at J; junction bases unmatched: 6. The CDR3 has 16 residues. The CDR3 loop reads CASSLQAGGGTYEQYF. The CDR3 DNA follows: TGTGCCAGCAGCTTACAAGCGGGAGGGGGAACCTACGAGCAGTACTTC.

This chain joins TRBV7-8 and TRBJ1-2; 9 nucleotides align to TRBD1. V trimming: 5 bases; J trimming: 7 bases; junction bases outside the gene matches: 8. CDR3 length: 14 amino acids. Germline V gives CDR1 SGHVS, CDR2 FQNEAQ. CDR3 DNA: TGTGCCAGCAGCGCCACAGGGGGCGTAGGTGGCTACACCTTC. Translating gives CASSATGGVGGYTF.